What follows are 6 T cell receptor beta chains derived from one specimen sequenced in a study of shared clonotypes between healthy human individuals. CD45RO-negative, CCR7-positively selected cells formed the naive CD8 fraction, excluding terminally differentiated effector memory CD45RA+ cells. This table comes from immunoSEQ multiplex PCR, and its TCRdb copy is limited to in-frame clones, with some not included. Altogether hundreds of thousands of clones are present, roughly 95% being singletons, with the ten largest covering less than 0.13%. The specimen sequenced was naive CD8+ T cells sorted from blood. These receptors were obtained from a woman in her thirties in good health.

The rearrangement joins TRBV6-6 to TRBJ1-1; D gene ambiguous. This CDR3 spans 13 amino acids. V gave up 4 bases and J gave up 3 bases, with 9 bases separating them. Germline CDR1 reads MNHNY; CDR2 reads SVGAGI (reference sequence). The CDR3 here is CASSLRSHTEAFF. In nucleotides, the CDR3 is TGTGCCAGCAGTTTAAGGAGTCACACTGAAGCTTTCTTT.

The chain links TRBV7-8 to TRBJ1-1; D is unresolved. The CDR3 loop spans 16 amino acids. V was trimmed by 1 base and J by 6 bases, leaving 18 bases between them. The V gene's germline CDR1 is SGHVS and CDR2 FQNEAQ. CDR3 loop: CASSLEVGWDGSEAFF. The CDR3 DNA follows: TGTGCCAGCAGCTTAGAGGTGGGATGGGATGGCTCTGAAGCTTTCTTT.

This chain joins TRBV27 and TRBJ1-1; the D is unclear. In germline, CDR1 is MNHEY, CDR2 SMNVEV (reference sequence). This CDR3 is built from 14 residues. V dropped 3 bases and J dropped 1 base, with 9 bases sitting between them. The CDR3 sequence is CASSFGSGNTEAFF. DNA for the CDR3: TGTGCCAGCAGTTTTGGTTCAGGGAACACTGAAGCTTTCTTT.

The chain joins TRBV6-5 to TRBJ2-1; D remains unclear. The CDR3 has 15 amino acids. V was shortened by 7 bases and J by 2 bases, with 15 bases between the two germline ends. Germline CDR1 is MNHEY and CDR2 is SVGAGI. CDR3 bases: TGTGCCAGCATGCCCGGCTTAGGGACCTACAATGAGCAGTTCTTC. Its translation is CASMPGLGTYNEQFF.

The sample holds one count of this clone. The chain recombines TRBV7-9 with TRBJ2-3; D not certain. Germline V lookup: CDR1 SEHNR, CDR2 FQNEAQ (reference sequence). CDR3 length: 12 amino acids. Trimming shortened V by 5 bases and J by 4 bases, and 7 bases separated the two germline ends. As DNA, the CDR3 is TGTGCCAGCAGCCATCTTCCAGATACGCAGTATTTT. Translating gives CASSHLPDTQYF.

This rearrangement joins TRBV6-1 to TRBJ2-3; 12 nucleotides align to TRBD2. V shed 2 bases, J shed 5 bases, and the junction held 5 bases outside the gene matches. The germline gives CDR1 MNHNS, CDR2 SASEGT. CDR3 length: 16 amino acids. Here the CDR3 reads CASSERLAGEEDTQYF. CDR3 in DNA: TGTGCCAGCAGTGAAAGACTAGCGGGAGAAGAAGATACGCAGTATTTT.